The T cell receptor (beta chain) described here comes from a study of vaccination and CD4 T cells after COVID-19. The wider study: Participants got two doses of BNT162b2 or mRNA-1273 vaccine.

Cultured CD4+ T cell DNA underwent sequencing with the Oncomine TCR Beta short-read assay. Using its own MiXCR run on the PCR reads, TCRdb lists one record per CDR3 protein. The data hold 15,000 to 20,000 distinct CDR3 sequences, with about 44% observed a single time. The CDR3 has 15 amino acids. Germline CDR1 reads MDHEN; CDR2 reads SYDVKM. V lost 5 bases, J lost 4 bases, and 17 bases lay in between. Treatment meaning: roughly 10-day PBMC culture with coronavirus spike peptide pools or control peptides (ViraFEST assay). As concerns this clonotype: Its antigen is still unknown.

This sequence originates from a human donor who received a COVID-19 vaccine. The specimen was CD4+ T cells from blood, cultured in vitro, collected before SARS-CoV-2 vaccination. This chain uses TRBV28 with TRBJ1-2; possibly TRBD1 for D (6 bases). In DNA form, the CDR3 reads TGTGCCAGCAGTCCCCCGGGGGGCGCTAGCTATGGCTACACCTTC. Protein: CASSPPGGASYGYTF.